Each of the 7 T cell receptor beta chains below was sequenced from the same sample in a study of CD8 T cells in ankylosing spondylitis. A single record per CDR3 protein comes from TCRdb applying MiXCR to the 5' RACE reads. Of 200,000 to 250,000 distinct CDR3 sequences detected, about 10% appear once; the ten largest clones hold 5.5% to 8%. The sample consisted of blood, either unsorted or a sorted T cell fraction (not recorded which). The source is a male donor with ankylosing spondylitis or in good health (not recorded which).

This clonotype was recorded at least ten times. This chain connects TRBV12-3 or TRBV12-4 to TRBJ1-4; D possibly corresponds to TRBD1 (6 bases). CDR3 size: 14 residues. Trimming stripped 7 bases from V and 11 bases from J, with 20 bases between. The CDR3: CASTPTGGVGKLFF. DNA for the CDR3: TGTGCCAGCACCCCGACAGGAGGAGTAGGGAAACTGTTTTTT.

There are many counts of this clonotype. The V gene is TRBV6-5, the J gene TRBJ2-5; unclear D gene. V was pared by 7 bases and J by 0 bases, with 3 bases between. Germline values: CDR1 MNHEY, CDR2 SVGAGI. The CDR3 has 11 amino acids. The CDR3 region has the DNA TGTGCCAGCACCAACCAAGAGACCCAGTACTTC. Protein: CASTNQETQYF.

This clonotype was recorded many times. The CDR3 coding sequence is TGTGCCAGCAGTTACAAAGCTTCCAACTATGGCTACACCTTC. It yields the protein CASSYKASNYGYTF. The genes are TRBV6-8 and TRBJ1-2; no clear D. The germline V and J ends were trimmed by 2 bases and 2 bases, with 9 bases remaining between them. CDR1 MNHGY and CDR2 SAAAGT come from the germline V gene. CDR3 length: 14 residues.

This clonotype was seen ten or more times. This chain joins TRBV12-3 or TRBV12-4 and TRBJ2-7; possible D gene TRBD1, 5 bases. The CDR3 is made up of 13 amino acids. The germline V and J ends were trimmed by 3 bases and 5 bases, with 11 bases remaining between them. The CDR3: CASSFLGAHEQYF. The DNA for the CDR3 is TGTGCCAGCAGTTTCCTAGGGGCCCACGAGCAGTACTTC.

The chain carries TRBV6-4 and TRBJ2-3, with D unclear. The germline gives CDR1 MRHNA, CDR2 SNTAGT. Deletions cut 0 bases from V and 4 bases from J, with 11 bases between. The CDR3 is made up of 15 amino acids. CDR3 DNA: TGTGCCAGCAGTGACTCGGCGCAGCTCCCAGATACGCAGTATTTT. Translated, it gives CASSDSAQLPDTQYF.

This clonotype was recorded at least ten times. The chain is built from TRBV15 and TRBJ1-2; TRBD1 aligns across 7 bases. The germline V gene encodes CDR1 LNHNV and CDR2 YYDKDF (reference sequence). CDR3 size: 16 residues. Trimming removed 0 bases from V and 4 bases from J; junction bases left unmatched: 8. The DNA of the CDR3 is TGTGCCACCAGCAGAGACTCGACAGGGATGTTCTATGGCTACACCTTC. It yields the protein CATSRDSTGMFYGYTF. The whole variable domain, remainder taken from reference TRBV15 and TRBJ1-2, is DAMVIQNPRYQVTQFGKPVTLSCSQTLNHNVMYWYQQKSSQAPKLLFHYYDKDFNNEADTPDNFQSRRPNTSFCFLDIRSPGLGDTAMYLCATSRDSTGMFYGYTFGSGTRLTVV.

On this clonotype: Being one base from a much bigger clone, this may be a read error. The CDR3, as DNA: TGTGCCACCAGCAGAGTGAATCTGGGGGTGTTCGGGGAGCCGTTTTTT. Translated: CATSRVNLGVFGEPFF. The genes are TRBV15 and TRBJ2-2; tentatively, D is TRBD1 or TRBD2 (5 bases each). Germline V gene sequence: CDR1 LNHNV, CDR2 YYDKDF (reference sequence). The CDR3 is 16 residues long.